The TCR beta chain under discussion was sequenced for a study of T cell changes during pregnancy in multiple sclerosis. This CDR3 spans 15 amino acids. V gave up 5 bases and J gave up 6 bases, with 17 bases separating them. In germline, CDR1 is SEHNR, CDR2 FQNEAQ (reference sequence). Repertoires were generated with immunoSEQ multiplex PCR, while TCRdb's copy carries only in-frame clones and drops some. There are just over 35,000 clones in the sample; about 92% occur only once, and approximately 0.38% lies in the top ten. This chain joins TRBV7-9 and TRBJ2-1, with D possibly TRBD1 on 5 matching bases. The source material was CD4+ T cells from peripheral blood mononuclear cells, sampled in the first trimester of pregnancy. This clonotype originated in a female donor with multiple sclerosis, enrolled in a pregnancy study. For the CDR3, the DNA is TGTGCCAGCAGCCCCCCACCCAGGGTGGGCAATGAGCAGTTCTTC. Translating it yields CASSPPPRVGNEQFF.